This T cell receptor (beta chain) was documented in a study of T cell repertoires in cytomegalovirus infection. General observations from the study: Of the TCR beta families, the public ones yielded a cumulative frequency that identified carriers of CMV plus the relevant HLA.

On this clonotype itself: Its antigen is unknown.

Using its own MiXCR run on the reads, TCRdb lists one record per CDR3 protein. Of 830,000 or so distinct CDR3 sequences detected, 30% to 35% appear once; the ten largest clones hold roughly 12%. The CDR3 runs 15 residues. Trimming took 9 bases from V and 2 from J, leaving 17 bases between them. CDR1 is LNHDA, CDR2 SQIVND, per germline (reference sequence). This chain joins TRBV19 and TRBJ2-1; tentatively, D is TRBD2 (7 bases). This clonotype was obtained from a human donor in good health (CMV status not recorded). Some clones in this sample may be carry-over from other donors' samples. Sequences were derived from cultured CD8+ T cells from PBMCs, sampled from culture after CMV antigen stimulation. CDR3: CASRSGTRTYNEQFF. As DNA, the CDR3 is TGTGCCAGCAGAAGCGGGACAAGAACCTACAATGAGCAGTTCTTC.